This TCR beta chain was obtained from a study of T-cell reconstitution after alpha-beta-depleted transplantation in children. Per germline, CDR1 SQVTM and CDR2 ANQGSEA. The CDR3 loop spans 15 amino acids. V dropped 4 bases and J dropped 5; count of bases not matched to a gene: 8. Library preparation (for TCRbeta) was performed with unique molecular identifiers. TCRdb itself ran the PCR reads through MiXCR, one entry per CDR3 protein. Among about 200,000 distinct CDR3 sequences listed, roughly 8.1% were seen once. This clonotype was seen ten or more times. The sample was PBMCs, mostly from graft donor cells, taken 360 days after TCRalphabeta/CD19-depleted stem cell transplant. The chain uses TRBV29-1 and TRBJ1-5, with TRBD1 matching 10 bases. The clonotype was recovered from a male patient aged 2-9 years who had a stem cell transplant for acute myeloid leukemia, so the T cells may come from the graft donor. Written as DNA, the CDR3 is TGCAGCGTTGGTGGAGGGACAGGGGTCGATCAGCCCCAGCATTTT. Translating it yields CSVGGGTGVDQPQHF.